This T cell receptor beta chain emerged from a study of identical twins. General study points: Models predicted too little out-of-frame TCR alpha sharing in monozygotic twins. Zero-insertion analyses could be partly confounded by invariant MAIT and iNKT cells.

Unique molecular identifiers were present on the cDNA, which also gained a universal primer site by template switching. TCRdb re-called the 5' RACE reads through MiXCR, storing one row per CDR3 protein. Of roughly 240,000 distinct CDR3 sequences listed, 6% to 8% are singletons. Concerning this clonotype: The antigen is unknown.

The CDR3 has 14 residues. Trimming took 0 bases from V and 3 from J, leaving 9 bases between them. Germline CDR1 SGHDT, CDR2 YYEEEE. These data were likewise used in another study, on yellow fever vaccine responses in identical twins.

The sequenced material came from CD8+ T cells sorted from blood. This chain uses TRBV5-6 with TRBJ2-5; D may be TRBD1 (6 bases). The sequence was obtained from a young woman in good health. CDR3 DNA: TGTGCCAGCAGCTTGGCCGCAGGGGAAGAGACCCAGTACTTC. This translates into CASSLAAGEETQYF.